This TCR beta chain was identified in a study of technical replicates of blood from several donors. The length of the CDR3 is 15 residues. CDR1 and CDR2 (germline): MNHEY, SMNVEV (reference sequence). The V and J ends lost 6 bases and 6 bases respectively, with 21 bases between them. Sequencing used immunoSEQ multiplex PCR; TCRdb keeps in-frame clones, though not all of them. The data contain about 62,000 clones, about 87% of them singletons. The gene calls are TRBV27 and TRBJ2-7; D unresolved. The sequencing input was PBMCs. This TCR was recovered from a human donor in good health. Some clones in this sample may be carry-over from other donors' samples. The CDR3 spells CASRPRSSPFGEQYF. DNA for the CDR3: TGTGCCAGCAGACCCCGTAGTTCACCTTTCGGCGAGCAGTACTTC.